This is a list of T cell receptor beta chains from one sample in a study of cytomegalovirus exposure and HLA in healthy donors. Clones were read by immunoSEQ multiplex PCR, and TCRdb kept only the in-frame ones, dropping some. Its clone listing holds about 130,000 clones. The source material was PBMCs. These receptor sequences come from a woman aged 35 to 49 in good health and CMV-seronegative. Both conserved end residues are part of each CDR3. Each record gives: J gene, D gene, V gene, CDR3 DNA, CDR3 protein. A D gene is named only where the DNA matches it firmly.

j_gene: TRBJ1-3
d_gene: TRBD1
v_gene: TRBV4-2
CDR3nt: TGTGCCAGCAGCCTCACAGGGGGAACCTCTGGAAACACCATATATTTT
CDR3aa: CASSLTGGTSGNTIYF

j_gene: TRBJ1-5
d_gene: -
v_gene: TRBV7-3
CDR3nt: TGTGCCAGCGGACAAGGTAGCAATCAGCCCCAGCATTTT
CDR3aa: CASGQGSNQPQHF

j_gene: TRBJ2-5
d_gene: -
v_gene: TRBV2
CDR3nt: TGTGCCAGCATACAGCAAGAGACCCAGTACTTC
CDR3aa: CASIQQETQYF

j_gene: TRBJ2-1
d_gene: -
v_gene: TRBV5-6
CDR3nt: TGTGCCAGCAGACGACTCCCAGGGTATACTGAGAATGAGCAGTTCTTC
CDR3aa: CASRRLPGYTENEQFF

j_gene: TRBJ1-6
d_gene: -
v_gene: TRBV19
CDR3nt: TGTGCCAGTACGGGTAAATCCTATAATTCACCCCTCCACTTT
CDR3aa: CASTGKSYNSPLHF

j_gene: TRBJ2-6
d_gene: -
v_gene: TRBV7-3
CDR3nt: TGTGCCAGCAGCCTCGGACATTATGGGGCCAACGTCCTGACTTTC
CDR3aa: CASSLGHYGANVLTF

j_gene: TRBJ1-5
d_gene: -
v_gene: TRBV6-6
CDR3nt: TGTGCCAGCACTAAACGGACTAGCAGCAATCAGCCCCAGCATTTT
CDR3aa: CASTKRTSSNQPQHF

j_gene: TRBJ2-4
d_gene: -
v_gene: TRBV4-2
CDR3nt: TGTGCCAGCAGCCAAGACCCTGGACAGTTAGCCAAAAACATTCAGTACTTC
CDR3aa: CASSQDPGQLAKNIQYF

j_gene: TRBJ2-2
d_gene: -
v_gene: TRBV9
CDR3nt: TGTGCCAGCAGCGTAGACATGGAGGGCGGGGAGCTGTTTTTT
CDR3aa: CASSVDMEGGELFF

j_gene: TRBJ1-2
d_gene: TRBD1
v_gene: TRBV25-1
CDR3nt: TGTGCCAGCAGTGAAGGGACAGTGCATGGCTACACCTTC
CDR3aa: CASSEGTVHGYTF

j_gene: TRBJ1-2
d_gene: TRBD1
v_gene: TRBV13
CDR3nt: TGTGCCAGCAGCCGCACCAGGGGGGACTATGGCTACACCTTC
CDR3aa: CASSRTRGDYGYTF

j_gene: TRBJ2-2
d_gene: -
v_gene: TRBV9
CDR3nt: TGTGCCAGCAGCCCCGGGTCGAGCCAAAACACCGGGGAGCTGTTTTTT
CDR3aa: CASSPGSSQNTGELFF

j_gene: TRBJ2-7
d_gene: -
v_gene: TRBV7-3
CDR3nt: TGTGCCAGCAGCTTAACGAGGGGGGGCGAGCAGTACTTC
CDR3aa: CASSLTRGGEQYF

j_gene: TRBJ1-2
d_gene: -
v_gene: TRBV9
CDR3nt: TGTGCCAGCAGCGTAGGGGTAGGGGCTAACTATGGCTACACCTTC
CDR3aa: CASSVGVGANYGYTF

j_gene: TRBJ1-1
d_gene: TRBD1
v_gene: TRBV7-2
CDR3nt: TGTGCCAGCAGCTTTCGACAGGGGACTGAAGCTTTCTTT
CDR3aa: CASSFRQGTEAFF

j_gene: TRBJ1-5
d_gene: -
v_gene: TRBV28
CDR3nt: TGTGCCAGCAGTCCCCTCAGGGGCAATCAGCCCCAGCATTTT
CDR3aa: CASSPLRGNQPQHF